These 17 T cell receptor beta chains came from one sample sequenced in a study of shared clonotypes between healthy human individuals. Assay used: immunoSEQ multiplex PCR; TCRdb lists only in-frame clones, some missing. The sample holds 1,400,000 or so clones, approximately 98.5% seen once. Sequencing was done on a sample of naive CD4+ T cells sorted from blood. The subset here: CD45RA+ positively selected. These receptors originate from a young man in good health.

This clone was seen just once. This likely comes from a read error, as the CDR3 has no conserved phenylalanine or tryptophan at its end. No DNA is shown, since the ends of the CDR3 on it are uncertain; the CDR3 is the one TCRdb lists. The chain has TRBV15 and TRBJ1-2; the table's D call, TRBD1, has no DNA check behind it. Germline CDR1 LNHNV, CDR2 YYDKDF (reference sequence). The length of the CDR3 is 12 amino acids, counting both ends. The CDR3 loop reads CATSRDGDRGEV.

In its sample, this clone was seen once. Relative to the germline gene, one junction end is altered; a read error may explain this. V and J are TRBV5-4 and TRBJ2-7; 8 bases are shared with TRBD1. The CDR3 contains 15 residues. CDR1 SGHNT and CDR2 YYREEE come from the germline V gene (reference sequence). The CDR3 bases are TGTGCCAGCAGCTCTAAGGACAGGGAGGACTACAGTAGGGACTTC. This translates into CASSSKDREDYSRDF.

The chain combines TRBV23-1 with TRBJ2-7, with D possibly being TRBD1 or TRBD2 (7 bases each). TRBV23-1 is identified as an open reading frame with a role that is uncertain. This CDR3 region has 13 residues. Trimming pared 11 bases from V and 4 bases from J, leaving 18 bases between. CDR3 in amino acids: CAGTGGQSYEQYF. CDR3 DNA: TGCGCCGGGACGGGGGGACAGTCGTACGAGCAGTACTTC.

V usage is TRBV2 and J usage is TRBJ1-2, with TRBD1 matching 9 bases. In germline, CDR1 is SNHLY, CDR2 FYNNEI. The CDR3 has 14 residues. After removal of 8 bases from V and 3 bases from J, the junction contained 7 bases not matched to a gene. Written as DNA, the CDR3 is TGTGCCAGCGGAAAGACAGGGGGAGACTATGGCTACACCTTC. It is translated as CASGKTGGDYGYTF.

Note on this clone: The same CDR3 can be traced to other DNA sequences in this sample. The chain links TRBV7-2 to TRBJ2-1; D gene unclear. Trimming left V 2 bases short and J 0 bases short, with 5 bases between. Germline lookup yields CDR1 SGHTA and CDR2 FQGNSA. The CDR3 consists of 14 residues. The CDR3 spells CASSLLSSYNEQFF. In DNA form, the CDR3 reads TGTGCCAGCAGCTTACTTAGCTCCTACAATGAGCAGTTCTTC.

This chain joins TRBV29-1 and TRBJ2-7; TRBD2 matches 7 bases. The length of the CDR3 is 14 residues. Trimming at V came to 1 base and at J to 3 bases, leaving 6 bases not matched to a gene. Germline CDR1 SQVTM, CDR2 ANQGSEA. CDR3 nucleotide sequence: TGCAGCGTTGAAGGGGCGGGAGATATCTACGAGCAGTACTTC. Translating gives CSVEGAGDIYEQYF.

The CDR3 loop is CSVEGASGRLDEQFF. The CDR3 DNA sequence: TGCAGCGTTGAAGGAGCTAGCGGGAGGCTAGATGAGCAGTTCTTC. J is TRBJ2-1 and V is TRBV29-1; 11 bases map to TRBD2. V gave up 1 base and J gave up 8 bases; unmatched junction bases: 7. The germline gives CDR1 SQVTM, CDR2 ANQGSEA. The CDR3 contains 15 residues.

J is TRBJ2-1 and V is TRBV9, with TRBD1 as a possible D gene (6 bases). Trimming cost V 3 bases and J 5 bases, with 12 bases left between them. Germline V gives CDR1 SGDLS, CDR2 YYNGEE. The CDR3 consists of 14 residues. The CDR3 DNA sequence: TGTGCCAGCAGCGCCACCGCAGGGGACAATGAGCAGTTCTTC. Its protein is CASSATAGDNEQFF.

V and J are TRBV5-1 and TRBJ1-1; the D is unclear. The V end lost 0 bases, the J end lost 6 bases, and 12 bases lay between the germline ends. Looked up from germline, CDR1 is SGHRS and CDR2 is YFSETQ. The CDR3 covers 14 residues. The DNA for the CDR3 is TGCGCCAGCAGCTTGGTTCGGGGAAGGGCTGAAGCTTTCTTT. As protein: CASSLVRGRAEAFF.

The CDR3 reads CASSLKTGINEKLFF. CDR3 coding DNA: TGTGCCAGCAGCTTAAAGACAGGGATTAATGAAAAACTGTTTTTT. The chain joins TRBV7-9 to TRBJ1-4; 7 nucleotides agree with TRBD1. The trim removed 2 bases at V and 4 bases at J, leaving 4 bases unmatched. The CDR3 length is 15 residues. Germline values: CDR1 SEHNR, CDR2 FQNEAQ (reference sequence).

The genes are TRBV7-8 and TRBJ1-5, with a weak D call TRBD1 (5 bases). The CDR3 extends over 15 amino acids. Germline CDR1 and CDR2: SGHVS and FQNEAQ. Trimming took off 5 bases at V and 0 bases at J, with 11 bases between the two ends. The CDR3: CASSRGAYSNQPQHF. As DNA, the CDR3 is TGTGCCAGCAGCCGGGGCGCATATAGCAATCAGCCCCAGCATTTT.

This clone was seen once. The CDR3 nucleotides are TGTGCCATCAGTGAACTAACCTACGAGCAGTACTTC. It encodes CAISELTYEQYF. The genes are TRBV10-3 and TRBJ2-7; D is ambiguous. Trimming removed 3 bases from V and 2 bases from J, with 5 bases in between. The CDR3 extends over 12 amino acids. The germline V gene encodes CDR1 ENHRY and CDR2 SYGVKD.

This rearrangement joins TRBV7-2 to TRBJ2-7; D call uncertain. The CDR3 contains 12 residues. In germline, CDR1 is SGHTA, CDR2 FQGNSA. Trimming shortened V by 5 bases and J by 3 bases, and 8 bases separated the two germline ends. The DNA for the CDR3 is TGTGCCAGCAGCCCGGCCCACTACGAGCAGTACTTC. This encodes CASSPAHYEQYF. The whole variable domain, filled in from reference TRBV7-2 and TRBJ2-7, reads GAGVSQSPSNKVTEKGKDVELRCDPISGHTALYWYRQSLGQGLEFLIYFQGNSAPDKSGLPSDRFSAERTGGSVSTLTIQRTQQEDSAVYLCASSPAHYEQYFGPGTRLTVT.

V gene TRBV5-5 combines with J gene TRBJ2-1; D possibly matches TRBD1 or TRBD2 (5 bases each). The CDR3 has 15 amino acids. With 1 base removed from V and 9 bases from J, the gap between germline ends came to 17 bases. Germline V CDR1 and CDR2: SGHKS, YYEKEE (reference sequence). This chain's CDR3 is CASSLTGAARGEQFF. The CDR3 nucleotides read TGTGCCAGCAGCTTGACCGGGGCCGCACGGGGTGAGCAGTTCTTC.

The chain links TRBV19 to TRBJ2-3, with 10 bases matching TRBD1. CDR1 is LNHDA, CDR2 SQIVND, per germline (reference sequence). The CDR3 has 18 amino acids. With 7 bases clipped from V and 6 bases from J, the junction kept 19 bases outside the gene matches. This chain's CDR3 is CASTSRWTGGKFGDTQYF. CDR3 coding DNA: TGTGCCAGTACCTCGCGCTGGACAGGGGGGAAATTCGGGGATACGCAGTATTTT. Drawing the rest from reference TRBV19 and TRBJ2-3, the complete variable domain is DGGITQSPKYLFRKEGQNVTLSCEQNLNHDAMYWYRQDPGQGLRLIYYSQIVNDFQKGDIAEGYSVSREKKESFPLTVTSAQKNPTAFYLCASTSRWTGGKFGDTQYFGPGTRLTVL.

V gene TRBV6-5 combines with J gene TRBJ2-7, with TRBD1 as a possible D gene (6 bases). Germline CDR1 and CDR2: MNHEY and SVGAGI. The CDR3 has 16 amino acids. The ends were cut back, 0 bases at V and 2 bases at J, with 14 bases in the middle. The CDR3: CASSYSPPGTTYEQYF. CDR3 coding DNA: TGTGCCAGCAGTTACTCTCCCCCGGGGACAACCTACGAGCAGTACTTC.

The chain recombines TRBV4-1 with TRBJ1-2; the match to TRBD1 covers 9 bases. Germline V gives CDR1 MGHRA, CDR2 YSYEKL. J gave up 13 bases and V 0 bases, and 6 bases lay outside the gene matches. CDR3 length: 13 residues. In DNA form, the CDR3 reads TGCGCCAGCAGCCAAGACTGGGACAGGGCGTCCACCTTC. It yields the protein CASSQDWDRASTF.